The TCR beta chain described here comes from a study of neurological immune-mediated disorders (dated by TCRdb to the late 2010s). For the wider study: Among the approximately 34 multiple sclerosis patients, relapsing-remitting MS accounted for about 31 and secondary progressive MS accounted for 3. The cohort comprised 68 subjects: some 14 HAM/TSP patients, around 34 multiple sclerosis patients and 20 or so healthy controls. The study compared peripheral blood TCR-beta repertoires of HTLV-I-associated myelopathy (HAM/TSP) patients, multiple sclerosis patients and healthy controls using UMI-based sequencing. The 106 TCR-beta libraries covered PBMC samples along with longitudinal samples, technical triplicates, and paired sorted CD4+ and CD8+ T-cell subsets.

To synthesize cDNA, template-switch 5'RACE was performed with a primer carrying a 10-nucleotide random unique molecular identifier so that each TCR transcript was tagged. Every sequencing run yielded over 200 million TCR-beta sequences covering 15-18 subjects. Total RNA was extracted with the RNeasy kit. Using the KAPA Real-time Library Amplification kit, TCR-beta VDJ regions were amplified with primers for the TCR constant region and the 5'RACE anchor. Sample indexes and Illumina adaptors were added in a first PCR, after which library yield was increased in a second PCR. After Ampure bead purification, the TCR product of roughly 650 bp was size-selected on a 2% E-gel SizeSelection system. Before pooling, libraries had their quality checked on a Bioanalyzer, their concentration measured with Qubit, and their quantity determined with the Kapa Library Quantification kit. An Illumina HiSeq 2500 was used to sequence the libraries paired-end at 2 x 150 bp. To increase sequence diversity, roughly 24-31% phiX was spiked into each library pool. Under the source paper's analysis protocol: The UMI-based MiGEC pipeline processed quality-filtered reads and removed over 80% of raw TCR sequences during error correction. IMGT germline references were used for aligning VDJ genes, and each clonotype was defined as a unique CDR3 amino acid sequence together with its V-J genes. VDJtools evaluated clonal expansion, Shannon diversity and CDR3 relatedness (CalcPairwiseDistances, ClusterSamples); CLCbio workbench built phylogenetic trees. Expanded clones were defined as having at least 8 unique UMIs, based on coefficient-of-variation modelling across technical triplicates. TCRdb reworked the public reads: Q25 trimming with fastp, MiXCR clone assembly, productive beta chains retained. Every CDR3 protein is listed once, alongside the most common genes and DNA of its rows. For this entry, the V and J calls and clone size follow TCRdb and not the study's own pipeline. This sample holds around 130,000 distinct CDR3 sequences; roughly 3.4% were observed only once. About 1.2% of the sample is taken by the ten largest.

Libraries from unsorted PBMCs were made from 2 million PBMCs kept in RNAlater at -80 degrees C until RNA extraction. Multiple sclerosis patients were enrolled in a US clinical protocol evaluating disease progression by magnetic resonance imaging. PBMCs were separated from peripheral blood using Ficoll-Hypaque density gradient centrifugation and then cryopreserved in liquid nitrogen. As to this clonotype: The clone's antigen remains unknown. Base qualities are missing; no much larger clone stands one base away.

General findings and caveats noted by the study authors: The highest TCR clonal expansion was observed in HAM/TSP patients, whereas the lowest was observed in MS patients, even when compared with healthy controls. Repertoires from 18 of 34 MS patients were grouped by phylogenetic analysis into a cluster of related CDR3 sequences, suggesting a possible repertoire-level signature. No clinical or MRI features were associated with the MS cluster, and the authors said that larger cohorts are needed. Across subjects, expanded clones never shared an identical CDR3 amino acid sequence, which suggests that the TCR-beta repertoires in every group were private.

The cysteine opens and the phenylalanine closes a CDR3 of 12 amino acids. Only the CDR3 DNA is retained, 36 bases long and in frame from the first base. The germline V gene gives CDR1 as SGHRS and CDR2 as YFSETQ. V gives up 1 base and J gives up 4 bases, and the segment between their germline ends measures 5 bases. The sequence was obtained from a woman aged 25 to 45 with multiple sclerosis. Input material: PBMCs. The sequence is built from TRBV5-1 and TRBJ1-1; no D gene is confidently identified. The nucleotide sequence reads as follows: TGCGCCAGCAGCTTGTATGTCACTGAAGCTTTCTTT. Its translation reads: CASSLYVTEAFF.